Listed here are 4 T cell receptor beta chains from one sample, sequenced in a study of STAT5B mutations in CD4+ large granular lymphocyte leukemia. Measured with immunoSEQ multiplex PCR; TCRdb has only the in-frame clones, and not every one. Among fewer than 30,000 clones, 65% to 80% were seen once, and the ten largest hold more than 1%. The sequencing sample was made of CD4+ T cells from blood buffy coats. These receptors were taken from a human donor in good health.

This clone showed up just once. The V call is TRBV5-6, the J call TRBJ1-1; no firm D call. The CDR3 contains 14 residues. Germline lookup yields CDR1 SGHDT and CDR2 YYEEEE. Deletions cut 4 bases from V and 2 bases from J, with 12 bases between. CDR3 in amino acids: CASSVTGINTEAFF. The CDR3 nucleotides read TGTGCCAGCAGCGTGACCGGGATCAACACTGAAGCTTTCTTT.

The chain employs TRBV18 and TRBJ2-1, with TRBD2 matching 9 bases. With V trimmed by 3 bases and J by 3 bases, 3 bases remained unmatched. Per germline, CDR1 KGHSH and CDR2 LQKENI. CDR3 size: 15 residues. The CDR3 sequence is CASSPAGGYYNEQFF. The CDR3 nucleotides are TGTGCCAGCTCACCGGCGGGAGGGTACTACAATGAGCAGTTCTTC.

V and J are TRBV19 and TRBJ2-1; D gene uncertain. The CDR3 runs 12 residues. With 5 bases removed from V and 7 bases from J, the gap between germline ends came to 9 bases. Germline CDR1 LNHDA, CDR2 SQIVND (reference sequence). CDR3 nucleotides: TGTGCCAGTAGTGCGGCCGCTAATGAGCAGTTCTTC. Its protein product is CASSAAANEQFF.

The chain recombines TRBV11-2 with TRBJ1-4, with 8 bases aligning to TRBD1. With V trimmed by 6 bases and J by 0 bases, 3 bases remained unmatched. The CDR3 is 15 amino acids. Germline-derived CDR1 and CDR2 are SGHAT and FQNNGV. The CDR3, as DNA: TGTGCCAGCAGACTACAGGGGGCAACTAATGAAAAACTGTTTTTT. The encoded protein is CASRLQGATNEKLFF.